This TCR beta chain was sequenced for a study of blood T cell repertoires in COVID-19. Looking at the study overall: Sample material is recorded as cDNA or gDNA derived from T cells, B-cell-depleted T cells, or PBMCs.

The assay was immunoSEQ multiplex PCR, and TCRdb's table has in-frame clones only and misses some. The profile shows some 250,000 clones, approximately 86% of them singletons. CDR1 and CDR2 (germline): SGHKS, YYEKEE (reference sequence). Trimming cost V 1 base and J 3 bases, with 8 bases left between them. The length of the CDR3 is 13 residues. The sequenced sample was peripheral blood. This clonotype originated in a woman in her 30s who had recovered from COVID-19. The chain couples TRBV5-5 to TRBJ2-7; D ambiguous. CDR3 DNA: TGTGCCAGCAGCTTGATACACAGCTACGAGCAGTACTTC. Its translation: CASSLIHSYEQYF.